This TCR beta chain was identified in a study of CD8+ T cells in alopecia areata listed by TCRdb under 2018. Regarding the complete study: Treated patients were enrolled in an open-label pilot trial of oral tofacitinib at 5 to 10 mg twice daily for moderate-to-severe alopecia areata. Tofacitinib was given for 6 to 18 months, followed by 6 months of follow-up off drug to assess delayed response and recurrence. In treated patients, disease severity was measured using the SALT score, which gives the percentage of scalp surface area affected. In both human patients and the C3H/HeJ mouse model, the study applied high-throughput TCRbeta sequencing to look at T cell clonal expansion in alopecia areata. Human TCRbeta sequencing covered scalp tissue and sorted CD4+ and CD8+ peripheral blood T cells from patchy and totalis/universalis alopecia areata patients and healthy controls. Tofacitinib-treated patients had biopsies at baseline and at 4 and 24 weeks of treatment, with a later scalp biopsy in several patients. Scalp clonality was compared across normal scalp (n=4), patchy alopecia areata scalp (n=8), and alopecia totalis/universalis scalp (n=8). RNA was obtained with the PAXgene miRNA kit for fixed scalp, the miRNeasy kit for PBMCs, and the RNeasy kit for mouse skin. TCRbeta CDR3 regions were amplified by immunoSEQ multiplex PCR using 35 Vbeta forward and 13 Jbeta reverse primers.

The time point label here, explained by the study, means: around 28 days on oral tofacitinib. The meaning of the sample's treatment or condition label: oral pan-JAK inhibitor, 5-10 mg twice daily. Lesional scalp punch biopsies and peripheral blood were collected from alopecia areata patients. Human scalp biopsies were immediately fixed in PAXgene tissue containers. Library preparation used the immunoSEQ multiplex PCR assay. RNA was extracted from all samples and reverse transcribed into cDNA as template for TCR sequencing. SuperScript III was used to make first-strand cDNA, primed with a 2:1 mix of oligo-dT and random hexamers. A synthetic immune receptor repertoire was used to measure amplification bias, and any remaining bias was corrected computationally. The source study handled its data this way. Raw reads were preprocessed for error removal, and CDR3 was defined according to IMGT conventions as running from the conserved cysteine to phenylalanine. To get clonality, Shannon entropy was normalized by log2 of the number of productive unique TCRs and the result was subtracted from 1. CD4 or CD8 identity of scalp clones was inferred by cross-referencing scalp TCRbeta sequences with sorted blood CD4 and CD8 repertoires. What TCRdb holds here is the immuneACCESS table cut down to in-frame rearrangements. Part of the clones is not present; checked against another copy, under half of the missing clones reflect an unresolved V gene, and the others are unexplained. V and J calls and clone size are given by that table; D and trimming were obtained from the DNA. For this sample the table gives about 6,900 clones, of which nearly 70% were detected only once. The ten largest clonotypes hold around 16% of the sample.

Points the paper makes about the study in general: TCR sequences shared between patients were less clear than in mice, possibly partly because of HLA diversity in the patient population. Scalp clonality and the number of expanded CD8+ clones among the top 100 scalp clones were significantly decreased by tofacitinib. Many expanded lesional clones persisted in scalp and blood during tofacitinib treatment, which may partly explain relapse after stopping treatment. Because the treated cohort was small and had just a single nonresponder, larger studies are needed to establish links between baseline CD8+ expansion and response. Resident alphabeta T cells in normal human skin are also sequenced, complicating scalp TCR repertoire analysis, unlike mouse skin dominated by gammadelta T cells. Compared with normal scalp, lesional scalp had higher clonality and more expanded CD8+ clones, particularly in alopecia totalis/universalis, a pattern that suggests antigenic drive.

Concerning this clone: Its antigen is still unknown. No much larger clone exists at a distance of one base, and base qualities are not known.

Trimming removed 5 bases from V and 1 base from J; the gene matches leave 2 bases unexplained. From the cysteine up to the phenylalanine, the CDR3 has a length of 14 residues. Only the CDR3 DNA stays, 42 bases, in frame from base 1. The germline V gene provides CDR1 MGHDK and CDR2 SYGVNS. Sequencing was performed on skin, taken at week 4, from a patient treated with tofacitinib. Recombination joined TRBV25-1 with TRBJ2-7; 10 bases in the middle match TRBD2. The TCR sequence derives from a human donor with alopecia areata. The DNA reads TGTGCCAGCAGTCATAGCGGGAGGTCCTACGAGCAGTACTTC. Its protein reads: CASSHSGRSYEQYF.